Here is one TCR beta chain with its context. Its antigen remains unknown. Some clones are missing from TCRdb's copy, which holds only in-frame ones; the method was immunoSEQ multiplex PCR. The data show 75,000 to 100,000 clones, 70% to 90% seen once. Time point in this sample: baseline, week 1 (first vaccination visit). This sample's treatment: pre-vaccination baseline after standard-of-care therapy. The CDR3 totals 15 residues. Per germline, CDR1 MDHEN and CDR2 SYDVKM. The ends were cut back, 7 bases at V and 4 bases at J, with 17 bases in the middle. The data belong to a study of a mutant IDH1 vaccine in newly diagnosed glioma. Study information: The earlier regimen, radiotherapy, temozolomide, or both, was most often both. Study-wide points: Induction of immune responses by the vaccine occurred in just under 95% of patients.

Sequencing was performed on PBMCs, taken from a glioma patient treated with radiotherapy, temozolomide or both. This receptor was identified in a woman in her forties or fifties with glioma. This sequence joins TRBV28 and TRBJ1-3; D is possibly TRBD1 (5 bases). Here the CDR3 DNA reads TGTGCCAGCAACCTGGAGGGACGGTCGGGAAACACCATATATTTT. The encoded protein is CASNLEGRSGNTIYF.